The 14 T cell receptor beta chains listed next were all sequenced from one sample in a study of T cell responses to AZD1222 COVID-19 vaccine. Some clones are missing from TCRdb's copy, which holds only in-frame ones; the method was immunoSEQ multiplex PCR. The sample lists approximately 120,000 clones; around 85% were seen once. Sample: peripheral blood, taken 28 days after the second AZD1222 dose. These receptors were collected from an adult who received the AZD1222 COVID-19 vaccine.

The CDR3 nucleotides are TGTGCCAGCAGCCGTAAAAGTCTTAGTTTGAACACTGAAGCTTTCTTT. Encoded protein: CASSRKSLSLNTEAFF. The chain is built from TRBV3-1 (or the pseudogene TRBV3-2) and TRBJ1-1; D gene unclear. Looked up from germline, CDR1 is LGHDT and CDR2 is YNNKEL (reference sequence). CDR3 size: 16 residues. Trimming removed 4 bases at V and 0 bases at J, with 15 bases between.

The CDR3, as DNA: TGCGCCAGCAGCCGCACCGGGACAGGGCCCGGGGAGCTGTTTTTT. Translated: CASSRTGTGPGELFF. The rearrangement joins TRBV5-1 to TRBJ2-2; TRBD1 matches 9 bases. This CDR3 is 15 amino acids long. The junction had 7 bases not matched to a gene; V was cut back by 4 bases and J by 6 bases. Per the germline V gene, CDR1 is SGHRS and CDR2 is YFSETQ.

The rearrangement uses TRBV27 and TRBJ1-4; D remains unclear. Germline CDR1 MNHEY, CDR2 SMNVEV (reference sequence). The length of the CDR3 is 16 residues. V lost 6 bases to trimming and J lost 4 bases, with 18 bases between them. The CDR3 coding sequence is TGTGCCAGCAGACCTCCTACTGACCAATTTAATGAAAAACTGTTTTTT. It specifies CASRPPTDQFNEKLFF.

The rearrangement uses TRBV30 and TRBJ1-4; D not resolved. V was pared by 0 bases and J by 7 bases, with 6 bases between. CDR3 length: 12 residues. CDR1 and CDR2 (germline): GTSNPN, SVGIG (reference sequence). In DNA form, the CDR3 reads TGTGCCTGGAGTGTATTAACTGAAAAACTGTTTTTT. Protein: CAWSVLTEKLFF.

V usage is TRBV19 and J usage is TRBJ2-2, with a weak D call TRBD1 (5 bases). V was cut by 5 bases and J by 7 bases, with 11 bases left in between. CDR3 length: 13 amino acids. The germline V gene encodes CDR1 LNHDA and CDR2 SQIVND (reference sequence). The CDR3 DNA is TGTGCCAGTAGTGCCCAGGGTGACGGGGAGCTGTTTTTT. Encoded protein: CASSAQGDGELFF.

J is TRBJ1-4 and V is TRBV18; 11 nucleotides line up with TRBD1. The CDR3 extends over 15 amino acids. V trimming: 0 bases; J trimming: 8 bases; junction bases outside the gene matches: 2. Germline assignment: CDR1 KGHSH and CDR2 LQKENI. The CDR3 here is CASSPPGDRGEKLFF. The CDR3 DNA follows: TGTGCCAGCTCACCACCGGGGGACAGGGGGGAAAAACTGTTTTTT.

This clone was observed a handful of times. V gene TRBV5-5 combines with J gene TRBJ1-1; D remains ambiguous. Trimming removed 4 bases at V and 5 bases at J, with 12 bases between. The germline V gene has CDR1 SGHKS and CDR2 YYEKEE (reference sequence). The CDR3 length is 13 residues. CDR3 coding DNA: TGTGCCAGCAGCCTCCGTACGGGGACTGAAGCTTTCTTT. Amino acid sequence: CASSLRTGTEAFF.

The chain uses TRBV5-4 and TRBJ2-2; no clear D. Between the trimmed V and J ends, which lost 1 base and 8 bases, there was a span of 3 bases. Germline values: CDR1 SGHNT, CDR2 YYREEE (reference sequence). This CDR3 region has 11 residues. CDR3 sequence reads: CASSLRGELFF. CDR3 nucleotides: TGTGCCAGCAGCTTGAGGGGGGAGCTGTTTTTT.

The chain carries TRBV9 and TRBJ2-3, with D possibly being TRBD2 (7 bases). This CDR3 comprises 16 residues. CDR1 is SGDLS, CDR2 YYNGEE, per germline. Trimming cost V 0 bases and J 1 base, with 12 bases left between them. The CDR3: CASSVEAGARTDTQYF. For the CDR3, the DNA is TGTGCCAGCAGCGTAGAGGCGGGGGCCCGCACAGATACGCAGTATTTT.

The chain combines TRBV19 with TRBJ1-1, with TRBD1 matching 11 bases. Germline CDR1 reads LNHDA; CDR2 reads SQIVND (reference sequence). There are 14 residues in the CDR3. The ends lost 4 bases at V and 3 bases at J; junction bases unmatched: 1. The CDR3 nucleotides are TGTGCCAGTAGTACGGGACAGGGGGACACTGAAGCTTTCTTT. The encoded protein is CASSTGQGDTEAFF.

CDR3 sequence: CAWSRQGRTEAFF. CDR3 DNA: TGTGCCTGGAGTCGACAGGGGCGGACTGAAGCTTTCTTT. This chain joins TRBV30 and TRBJ1-1, with TRBD1 identical over 8 bases. Germline V gene lookup returns CDR1 GTSNPN and CDR2 SVGIG (reference sequence). J lost 5 bases, V lost 2 bases, and 4 bases had no gene match. The length of the CDR3 is 13 residues.

CDR3 sequence: CASSRSWAGGSGEQYF. In DNA, the CDR3 is TGTGCCAGCAGCCGCAGCTGGGCGGGGGGTTCTGGCGAGCAGTACTTC. The chain joins TRBV3-1 (or the pseudogene TRBV3-2) to TRBJ2-7, with 8 bases lining up with TRBD2. There are 16 residues in the CDR3. Germline V CDR1 and CDR2: LGHDT, YNNKEL (reference sequence). Losses at the gene ends were 4 bases for V and 6 bases for J; bases not matched to a gene: 14.

The chain has TRBV21-1 and TRBJ2-7; TRBD2 is the table's D call, not checked against the DNA. TRBV21-1 is flagged as a pseudogene. The CDR3 covers 10 residues. For the CDR3, the DNA is TGTGCCAGCAGCAGCGTCGAGCAGTACTTC. Translating gives CASSSVEQYF.

V and J are TRBV10-2 and TRBJ1-1; D is ambiguous. V lost 1 base and J lost 6, with 9 bases in between. The CDR3 spans 13 residues. Germline lookup yields CDR1 WSHSY and CDR2 SAAADI. CDR3 coding DNA: TGCGCCAGCAGTGAGTTTGTGGGCCCTGAAGCTTTCTTT. Amino acids: CASSEFVGPEAFF.